A single sample is the source of the 14 T cell receptor beta chains below, sequenced in a study of vaccination effects on CD4 cells after COVID-19. This table comes from immunoSEQ multiplex PCR, and its TCRdb copy is limited to in-frame clones, with some not included. The sample consists of 70,000 to 75,000 clones, about 74% of them appearing once. It was after roughly 11 days of culture that CD4+ T cells were isolated. These receptors have no identified antigens. This sample comprised CD4+ T cells from PBMCs cultured without peptide, obtained before COVID-19 vaccination. The receptors were gathered from a human donor who received a COVID-19 vaccine.

This clone was seen a handful of times. The chain employs TRBV7-3 and TRBJ2-3; D remains ambiguous. The CDR3 totals 14 residues. CDR1 and CDR2 from the germline V gene are SGHTA and FQGTGA. V lost 1 base and J lost 4, with 9 bases in between. Here the CDR3 reads CASSLRVSPDTQYF. Here the CDR3 DNA reads TGTGCCAGCAGCTTAAGGGTTAGCCCAGATACGCAGTATTTT.

V usage is TRBV5-1 and J usage is TRBJ2-1, with 8 bases aligning to TRBD1. Per germline, CDR1 SGHRS and CDR2 YFSETQ. The CDR3 sequence is 16 residues long. Trimming removed 0 bases from V and 3 bases from J; junction bases left unmatched: 5. The CDR3 is CASSLAGDRLYNEQFF. The CDR3 nucleotides are TGCGCCAGCAGCTTGGCCGGGGACAGGCTCTACAATGAGCAGTTCTTC.

The V call is TRBV4-2, the J call TRBJ1-1; TRBD1 might be the D (5 bases). The germline CDR1 and CDR2 sequences are LGHNA and YNFKEQ. Trimming removed 4 bases from V and 3 bases from J, with 9 bases in between. This CDR3 is 13 amino acids long. CDR3 nucleotides: TGTGCCAGCAGCCGCGACAGCTACACTGAAGCTTTCTTT. The encoded protein is CASSRDSYTEAFF.

This clone was seen only once. CDR3 protein: CASRSQGYTEAFF. The CDR3 region has the DNA TGTGCCAGCAGATCACAGGGTTACACTGAAGCTTTCTTT. V gene TRBV6-5 combines with J gene TRBJ1-1, with a weak D call TRBD1 (6 bases). Per germline, CDR1 MNHEY and CDR2 SVGAGI. The CDR3 totals 13 residues. V shed 6 bases and J shed 3 bases, with 11 bases lying between them.

The rearrangement uses TRBV6-2 or TRBV6-3 and TRBJ1-2; 7 nucleotides match TRBD1. CDR3 length: 14 amino acids. CDR1 is MNHEY, CDR2 SVGEGT, per germline. V lost 6 bases to trimming and J lost 2 bases; unmatched junction nucleotides: 6. The chain's CDR3 is CASSPGTANYGYTF. The CDR3 region has the DNA TGTGCCAGCAGCCCCGGGACAGCAAACTATGGCTACACCTTC.

The DNA for the CDR3 is TGTGCCAGCAGCTTAGCCCAGGGGGCCAATTCACCCCTCCACTTT. Encoded protein: CASSLAQGANSPLHF. This chain links TRBV7-2 with TRBJ1-6; TRBD1 agrees at 8 bases. Trimming at V came to 0 bases and at J to 7 bases, leaving 2 bases not matched to a gene. CDR3 length: 15 amino acids. The germline CDR1 and CDR2 sequences are SGHTA and FQGNSA.

The CDR3 region is CASSERETQYF. CDR3 DNA: TGTGCCAGCAGTGAACGGGAGACCCAGTACTTC. This chain connects TRBV6-1 to TRBJ2-5; D is uncertain. Germline V gene sequence: CDR1 MNHNS, CDR2 SASEGT. CDR3 length: 11 residues. V was clipped by 2 bases and J by 5 bases, with 3 bases between them.

The chain has TRBV6-5 and TRBJ1-4, with TRBD1 matching over 10 bases. Trimming took 6 bases from V and 11 from J; bases not matched to a gene: 9. In germline, CDR1 is MNHEY, CDR2 SVGAGI. The CDR3 covers 14 residues. The DNA of the CDR3 is TGTGCCAGCAGCCTCCGGGACAGGGGAGAGAAACTGTTTTTT. This sequence encodes CASSLRDRGEKLFF.

The chain links TRBV7-8 to TRBJ1-2, with D hard to call. CDR1 SGHVS and CDR2 FQNEAQ come from the germline V gene. This CDR3 is 14 amino acids long. V shed 4 bases and J shed 7 bases, with 16 bases lying between them. The CDR3 DNA follows: TGTGCCAGCAGCTCTCGGACCCCGGCGGGTGGCTACACCTTC. It yields the protein CASSSRTPAGGYTF.

The V and J genes are TRBV28 and TRBJ1-2; D gene uncertain. Germline V gives CDR1 MDHEN, CDR2 SYDVKM. This CDR3 has 15 amino acids. Trimming took 2 bases from V and 1 from J, leaving 11 bases between them. The CDR3 region is CASSLSGIFNYGYTF. CDR3 sequence (DNA): TGTGCCAGCAGTTTAAGCGGCATATTTAACTATGGCTACACCTTC.

The chain employs TRBV4-1 and TRBJ1-5; D ambiguous. V lost 4 bases, J lost 2 bases, and 9 bases lay in between. The CDR3 totals 14 residues. Germline assignment: CDR1 MGHRA and CDR2 YSYEKL. CDR3 loop: CASSRSGGNQPQHF. In nucleotides, the CDR3 is TGCGCCAGCAGCCGGAGTGGGGGCAATCAGCCCCAGCATTTT.

Written as DNA, the CDR3 is TGTGCCAGCAGCGTAGAGGCAGGGGGCCGACCCCAGCATTTT. Protein: CASSVEAGGRPQHF. The chain carries TRBV9 and TRBJ1-5, with TRBD1 matching over 8 bases. After removal of 0 bases from V and 10 bases from J, the junction contained 6 bases not matched to a gene. CDR1 is SGDLS, CDR2 YYNGEE, per germline. This CDR3 spans 14 amino acids.

This clone was detected only a few times. The chain employs TRBV30 and TRBJ2-1; 7 nucleotides line up with TRBD1. The V segment lost 4 bases and the J segment 4 bases; nucleotides outside the gene matches: 1. This CDR3 comprises 12 residues. CDR1 and CDR2 from the germline V gene are GTSNPN and SVGIG (reference sequence). CDR3 protein: CAWTDRYNEQFF. CDR3 sequence (DNA): TGTGCCTGGACGGACAGGTACAATGAGCAGTTCTTC.

V is TRBV28 and J is TRBJ1-2; D gene ambiguous. From germline, CDR1 is MDHEN and CDR2 SYDVKM. V lost 3 bases to trimming and J lost 7 bases, with 9 bases between them. The CDR3 runs 12 residues. The CDR3 sequence: CASSFSRFGYTF. Written as DNA, the CDR3 is TGTGCCAGCAGTTTTTCCAGGTTTGGCTACACCTTC.